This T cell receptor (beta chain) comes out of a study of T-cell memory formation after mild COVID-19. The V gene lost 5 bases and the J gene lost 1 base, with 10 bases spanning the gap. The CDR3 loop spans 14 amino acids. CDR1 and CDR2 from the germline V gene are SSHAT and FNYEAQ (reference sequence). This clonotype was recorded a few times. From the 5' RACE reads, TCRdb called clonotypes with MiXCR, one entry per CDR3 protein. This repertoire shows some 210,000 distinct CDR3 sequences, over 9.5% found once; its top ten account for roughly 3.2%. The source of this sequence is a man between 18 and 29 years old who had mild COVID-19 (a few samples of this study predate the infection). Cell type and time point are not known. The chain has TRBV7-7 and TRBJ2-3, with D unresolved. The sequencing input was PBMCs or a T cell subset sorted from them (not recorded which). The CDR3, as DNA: TGTGCCAGCAGCCAAACCTCTCGCACAGATACGCAGTATTTT. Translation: CASSQTSRTDTQYF.